The clone carrying this TCR beta chain was found many times. The antigen is undetermined. TCR beta CDR3 regions were amplified from RNA transcripts. First-round RT-PCR with HTBI primers preceded a second-round multiplex PCR. TCRdb used MiXCR to reprocess the multiplex PCR reads, holding one entry per CDR3 protein. Of some 350,000 distinct CDR3 sequences in the sample, approximately 18% were seen once. The sample belongs to a study of Graves' ophthalmopathy and Graves' hyperthyroidism. Study-wide points: Ophthalmopathy progression was predicted by the model at roughly 66% sensitivity and 72% to 75% specificity. Thyroid clonotypes that were expanded above 0.001 frequency mostly also appeared in blood.

Symptoms, serum thyroxine and TRAb, thyroid ultrasound, and orbital computed tomography formed the diagnostic basis. V was clipped by 1 base and J by 0 bases, with 15 bases between them. The CDR3 runs to 17 residues. Looked up from germline, CDR1 is SGHVS and CDR2 is FNYEAQ. V gene TRBV7-6 combines with J gene TRBJ1-2; D is uncertain. The receptor comes from an adult woman with stable Graves' hyperthyroidism. The specimen sequenced was peripheral blood. The CDR3 spells CASSLGSGRAPNYGYTF. CDR3 nucleotides: TGTGCCAGCAGCTTAGGCTCGGGGAGGGCTCCTAACTATGGCTACACCTTC. The variable domain in full, with the rest retrieved from reference TRBV7-6 and TRBJ1-2, is GAGVSQSPRYKVTKRGQDVALRCDPISGHVSLYWYRQALGQGPEFLTYFNYEAQQDKSGLPNDRFSAERPEGSISTLTIQRTEQRDSAMYRCASSLGSGRAPNYGYTFGSGTRLTVV.